This TCR beta chain stems from a study of blood T cell repertoires in COVID-19. Across the study: T cells, B-cell-depleted T cells, or PBMCs supplied cDNA or gDNA.

Sequenced by immunoSEQ multiplex PCR; TCRdb stores in-frame clones only, minus some. This sample has approximately 75,000 clones; 75% to 90% occur once, and the top ten carry 15% to 20%. This clone was seen a handful of times. The sample contains more than one DNA sequence encoding this CDR3. V lost 4 bases, J lost 2 bases, and 2 bases stayed unmatched. The CDR3 consists of 15 residues. Germline V gene lookup returns CDR1 SNHLY and CDR2 FYNNEI. The sequenced sample was peripheral blood. This receptor was taken from a woman aged 80 or over with acute or convalescent COVID-19. This sequence joins TRBV2 and TRBJ2-2; 9 bases align to TRBD2. Written as DNA, the CDR3 is TGTGCCAGCAGTGGTAGCGGGAGTAACACCGGGGAGCTGTTTTTT. This gives the protein CASSGSGSNTGELFF. The full variable domain, with the rest looked up from reference TRBV2 and TRBJ2-2, is EPEVTQTPSHQVTQMGQEVILRCVPISNHLYFYWYRQILGQKVEFLVSFYNNEISEKSEIFDDQFSVERPDGSNFTLKIRSTKLEDSAMYFCASSGSGSNTGELFFGEGSRLTVL.